Sequencing of this TCR beta chain was carried out in a study of cytomegalovirus exposure and HLA in healthy donors. Study-level findings and limits: By a later analysis, the bulk of CMV-associated TCR beta chains appeared HLA-restricted. Cytomegalovirus-associated status was assigned to around 160 TCR beta chains. Presence/absence results assume similar sequencing depth per donor, which may not hold.

PCR used 60 Vbeta primers and 13 Jbeta primers. The data were produced by immunoSEQ multiplex PCR, yet TCRdb's version contains in-frame clones alone and is incomplete. The sample consists of 60,000 to 85,000 clones, about 79% of them appearing once. This clone was seen only once. Its matching antigen is unknown. Germline CDR1 and CDR2: KGHSH and LQKENI. The J segment lost 5 bases and the V segment lost 5 bases, leaving 9 bases of the junction unmatched. This CDR3 spans 16 amino acids. What was sequenced was PBMCs. The J gene is TRBJ2-7, the V gene TRBV18; 13 bases match TRBD2. This receptor was identified in a man between 70 and 80 years old in good health and CMV-seropositive. The CDR3: CASSSPGLAGRDEQYF. CDR3 coding DNA: TGTGCCAGCTCATCCCCGGGACTAGCGGGACGAGACGAGCAGTACTTC.